This is a list of T cell receptor beta chains from one sample in a study of Ad26.COV2.S vaccination and SARS-CoV-2 variants. Generated by immunoSEQ multiplex PCR, the TCRdb table keeps only in-frame clones and is missing some. Of under 550,000 clones listed, 90% are singletons. The sample here was peripheral blood, taken in a trial of Ad26.COV2.S vaccine versus placebo. Every receptor here comes from a person between 18 and 65 years old who received the Ad26.COV2.S COVID-19 vaccine or a placebo. The CDR3 runs from the conserved cysteine through the conserved F or W. The D gene is left open where the match is weak. Expanded clones get a size class; other rows say once, few or many, or leave the size out.

d_gene	len	v_gene	j_gene	abundance	CDR3aa	CDR3nt
TRBD1	17	TRBV7-2	TRBJ2-1	NA	CAVSGTGRDRVYNEQFF	TGTGCCGTCTCCGGGACAGGGAGGGATAGAGTCTACAATGAGCAGTTCTTC
NA	15	TRBV19	TRBJ2-7	NA	CASSMAPEATYEQYF	TGTGCCAGTAGTATGGCACCCGAGGCGACCTACGAGCAGTACTTC
TRBD1	14	TRBV6-5	TRBJ2-3	NA	CASSYSTGGLTQYF	TGTGCCAGCAGTTACTCGACAGGGGGATTAACGCAGTATTTT
TRBD2	14	TRBV27	TRBJ2-7	NA	CASSYSGSLYEQYF	TGTGCCAGCAGTTATAGCGGGAGTCTTTACGAGCAGTACTTC
NA	15	TRBV28	TRBJ2-7	NA	CASSLIGIPPYEQYF	TGTGCCAGCAGTTTAATCGGTATCCCCCCCTACGAGCAGTACTTC
NA	12	TRBV27	TRBJ1-5	NA	CASRTGEAAQHF	TGTGCCAGCAGGACAGGTGAAGCCGCCCAGCATTTT
TRBD2	14	TRBV10-3	TRBJ2-1	once	CAIRPAGGYNEQFF	TGTGCCATCAGACCAGCGGGAGGTTACAATGAGCAGTTCTTC
TRBD1	15	TRBV28	TRBJ1-1	NA	CASSSPGQGWTEAFF	TGTGCCAGCAGTTCACCGGGACAGGGTTGGACTGAAGCTTTCTTT
TRBD1	13	TRBV27	TRBJ1-1	NA	CASSWDRNTEAFF	TGTGCCAGCAGTTGGGACAGAAACACTGAAGCTTTCTTT
TRBD1	15	TRBV4-3	TRBJ2-2	NA	CASSHGTGGTGELFF	TGCGCCAGCAGCCACGGGACAGGGGGCACCGGGGAGCTGTTTTTT
NA	15	TRBV6-2/TRBV6-3	TRBJ1-3	NA	CASSYSAVSGNTIYF	TGTGCCAGCAGTTACTCCGCAGTTTCTGGAAACACCATATATTTT
NA	13	TRBV30	TRBJ1-1	NA	CAWSGSGNTEAFF	TGTGCCTGGAGTGGCTCAGGGAACACTGAAGCTTTCTTT
TRBD2	18	TRBV28	TRBJ2-6	NA	CASSTGLAGDSGANVLTF	TGTGCCAGCAGTACGGGACTAGCGGGAGACTCTGGGGCCAACGTCCTGACTTTC
NA	13	TRBV7-2	TRBJ2-7	NA	CASSLATTYEQYF	TGTGCCAGCAGCTTAGCAACCACCTACGAGCAGTACTTC
NA	15	TRBV15	TRBJ2-2	NA	CATSGGRLGTGELFF	TGTGCCACCAGCGGGGGGAGGTTGGGCACCGGGGAGCTGTTTTTT
TRBD2	15	TRBV12-5	TRBJ2-1	NA	CASGLGTSVYNEQFF	TGTGCTAGTGGTTTGGGGACTAGCGTTTACAATGAGCAGTTCTTC
NA	15	TRBV2	TRBJ2-4	NA	CASSVEGGAKNIQYF	TGTGCCAGCAGTGTTGAGGGGGGAGCCAAAAACATTCAGTACTTC
NA	16	TRBV7-2	TRBJ2-1	NA	CASSLARLGPYNEQFF	TGTGCCAGCAGCTTAGCGCGATTGGGGCCTTACAATGAGCAGTTCTTC
NA	14	TRBV7-3	TRBJ2-1	few	CASSPLTGADEQFF	TGTGCCAGCAGCCCTCTGACGGGAGCTGATGAGCAGTTCTTC
TRBD2	16	TRBV5-8	TRBJ2-7	NA	CASSYPASGSPYEQYF	TGTGCCAGCAGCTATCCAGCTAGCGGAAGTCCCTACGAGCAGTACTTC
NA	12	TRBV18	TRBJ1-1	NA	CASSPTVTEAFF	TGTGCCAGCTCACCGACAGTCACTGAAGCTTTCTTT
TRBD2	14	TRBV6-5	TRBJ2-3	once	CASKRESGTDTQYF	TGTGCCAGTAAGCGGGAATCGGGCACAGATACGCAGTATTTT
TRBD1	18	TRBV18	TRBJ2-2	NA	CASSLSGTGASNTGELFF	TGTGCCAGCTCACTATCCGGGACAGGGGCCTCGAACACCGGGGAGCTGTTTTTT
TRBD1	14	TRBV7-9	TRBJ2-7	NA	CASSATGSPFEQYF	TGTGCCAGCAGCGCGACAGGGAGCCCATTCGAGCAGTACTTC
TRBD1	15	TRBV6-5	TRBJ1-3	NA	CASSRDRASGNTIYF	TGTGCCAGCAGTCGGGACAGGGCCTCTGGAAACACCATATATTTT